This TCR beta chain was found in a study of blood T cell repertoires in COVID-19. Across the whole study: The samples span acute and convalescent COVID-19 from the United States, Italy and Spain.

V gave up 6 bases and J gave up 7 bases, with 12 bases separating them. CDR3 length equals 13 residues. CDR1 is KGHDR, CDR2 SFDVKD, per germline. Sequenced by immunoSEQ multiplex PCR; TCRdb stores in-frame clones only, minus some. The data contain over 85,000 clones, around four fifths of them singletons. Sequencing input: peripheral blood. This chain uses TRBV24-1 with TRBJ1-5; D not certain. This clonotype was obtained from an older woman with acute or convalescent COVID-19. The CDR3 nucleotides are TGTGCCACCAGTCGAGGGTACCTACAGCCCCAGCATTTT. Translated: CATSRGYLQPQHF.